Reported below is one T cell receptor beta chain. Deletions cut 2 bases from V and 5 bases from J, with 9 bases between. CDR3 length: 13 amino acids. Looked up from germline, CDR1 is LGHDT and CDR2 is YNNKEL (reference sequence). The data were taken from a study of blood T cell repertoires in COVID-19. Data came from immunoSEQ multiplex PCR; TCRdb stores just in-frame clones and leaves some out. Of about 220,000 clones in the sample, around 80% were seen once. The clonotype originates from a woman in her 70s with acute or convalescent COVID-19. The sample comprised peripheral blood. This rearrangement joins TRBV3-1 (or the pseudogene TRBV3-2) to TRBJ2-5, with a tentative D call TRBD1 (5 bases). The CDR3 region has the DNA TGTGCCAGCAGCCAATTGAACAGGGAGACCCAGTACTTC. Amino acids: CASSQLNRETQYF.